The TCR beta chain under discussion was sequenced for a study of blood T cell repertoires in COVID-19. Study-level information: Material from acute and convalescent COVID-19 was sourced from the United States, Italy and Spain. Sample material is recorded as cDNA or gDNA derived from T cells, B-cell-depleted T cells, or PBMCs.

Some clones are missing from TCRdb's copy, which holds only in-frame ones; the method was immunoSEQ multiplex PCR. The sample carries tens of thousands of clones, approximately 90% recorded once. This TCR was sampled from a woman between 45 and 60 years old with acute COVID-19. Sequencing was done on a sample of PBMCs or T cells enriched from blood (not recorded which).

Here the CDR3 reads CASSSTGDSNQPQHF. The CDR3 nucleotides read TGTGCCAGCAGCTCTACGGGGGATAGCAATCAGCCCCAGCATTTT. The V gene is TRBV28, the J gene TRBJ1-5; a weak D match, TRBD1 (5 bases). Germline V lookup: CDR1 MDHEN, CDR2 SYDVKM. The CDR3 has 15 residues. V was trimmed by 6 bases and J by 0 bases, leaving 12 bases between them.